Included here is one T cell receptor beta chain sequence, with context. No antigen is known for it. It has no much larger one-base neighbor in the sample; base qualities were not kept. The cohort consisted of hundreds of healthy bone marrow donors. Cohort members were all nominally healthy when sampled, although unrecorded immune exposures were likely present. The donor tested CMV seronegative and was one of the 352 seronegative cohort members. Every donor gave a peripheral blood sample, and the peripheral blood mononuclear cells from that sample were used for TCR beta sequencing. Genomic DNA extraction from the blood cell samples was performed with the Qiagen DNeasy Blood Extraction Kit. Library method: the immunoSEQ multiplex PCR assay. For the multiplex PCR, a mixture combining 60 forward primers for TCR Vbeta segments and 13 reverse primers for TCR Jbeta segments was used. Amplification of the CDR3 region of rearranged TCR beta genes was performed with a multiplex PCR assay on genomic DNA. The amplified TCR beta libraries were sequenced on the Illumina HiSeq System as 87-base-pair reads. The study's own analysis went as follows. In a later analysis, roughly 80 million unique TCR beta chains were counted across the approximately 640 repertoires, and some 10 million of these chains were shared by at least two donors. Raw reads were error-corrected and collapsed into unique sequences with a nearest-neighbor algorithm that merged closely related sequences to remove PCR and sequencing errors. V, D and J gene segments were assigned by aligning CDR3 sequences to IMGT reference sequences. Each retained sequence needed at least a six-nucleotide match to both a V gene segment and a J gene segment. Rearrangements were called productive when the CDR3 lacked stop codons and stayed in frame with V and J; all others were non-productive. Following IMGT convention, CDR3 was defined as the stretch from the second conserved V-encoded cysteine to the conserved J-encoded phenylalanine. The earlier analysis of around 640 of the donors excluded sequences that lacked an unambiguous match to a single V gene segment. In an earlier analysis of around 600 of the donors, V segments were called functional above 56.7% productive rearrangements and were called segregating when the between-donor standard deviation exceeded 5%. A statistical classification framework was developed to diagnose cytomegalovirus status using the catalog of TCR beta chain sequences. A later analysis assigned V and J genes by comparing TCR nucleotide sequences with IMGT/GENE-DB human TR gene sequences. Using the TCRdist pipeline, a later analysis assigned CDR3 sequences along with most-parsimonious VDJ recombination scenarios. In a later analysis, each TCR beta chain was defined by its CDR3 amino acid sequence together with its V-gene family, and reads without a unique V-gene family were excluded. As a way to deal with suspected cross-contamination and a sequencing artifact, a later analysis dropped hundreds of nucleotide sequences that were highly shared and had low generation probability. A later analysis calculated a clonal expansion index for each public chain from normalized within-repertoire ranks of inferred template counts. A later analysis computed generation probabilities with a VDJ recombination model fitted to out-of-frame rearrangements, and checked the results against IGoR. Hypergeometric tests were used in a later analysis to score TCR-TCR, TCR-HLA and TCR-CMV co-occurrence, with a repertoire-size bias correction applied to the TCR pairs. In a later analysis, false discovery rates were estimated by permuting HLA or CMV assignments 20 times. In a later analysis, co-occurring TCRs were grouped using DBSCAN, and TCRdist sequence similarity was added for clustering within HLA-allele-positive subsets. Co-occurrence clustering excluded repertoires with fewer than 30,000 or more than 120,000 public chains, plus five with anomalous nucleotide sharing. The immuneACCESS repertoire file appears here via TCRdb, limited to in-frame rearrangements. These files lack a portion of the clones; in checked studies, under half of the deficit traces to unresolved V genes, and the cause of the others is not known. That table is the source of V, J and clone size, and D and trimming were worked out from the DNA. The sample contains about 190,000 clones, 60% to 80% of them found a single time. The ten largest clones capture 1.6% of the sample.

The sample belongs to a study of cytomegalovirus exposure and HLA in healthy donors (TCRdb year 2017). Notes on the research overall: In an earlier analysis of some 610 of the donors, around 290 Gb of sequence data and 117 million unique TCR beta sequences from 180 million or so T cells were reported. An early release covering approximately 600 HLA-typed donors comprised about 300 gigabases of sequencing data and 85 million or so unique TCR sequences. Of the approximately 370 genotyped donors, approximately 81% were placed in the genetic ancestry cluster associated with self-reported Caucasian donors. The study aimed to test whether cataloging public T cell receptors could reveal signatures of past pathogen exposure. Using immunosequencing, the study profiled T cell repertoires from fewer than 700 subjects and related those repertoires to cytomegalovirus serostatus. A separate validation cohort of approximately 120 different subjects was used in addition to the 666-subject first cohort. The study combined high-throughput TCR immunosequencing, statistical association of individual TCRs with disease status, and machine learning to predict cytomegalovirus infection status. A later analysis re-examined previously published TCR beta repertoires from 610 or so donors and added high-resolution HLA genotyping to investigate patterns of TCR occurrence. Rather than using new phenotypic data, the later analysis identified candidate immune exposures from TCR beta sequences and from how often those sequences occurred across donors. In an earlier analysis of 500 to 650 of the donors, high-throughput TCR beta sequencing was used to judge whether each TCR beta V gene segment behaved as functional or pseudogenic. Donor age, sex, ethnicity and CMV serostatus were compiled together with the repertoire data. A later genetic analysis took genome-wide SNP genotypes for 398 of the 666 donors and used that subset as a discovery cohort. Every discovery cohort repertoire had been produced on one sequencing platform. Class I and class II HLA loci were covered by the typing at four-digit resolution. The number of typed donors differed by locus: 629-630 for A, B, C, DRB1 and DQB1; some 540 for DQA1; around 610 for DPA1; and some 430 for DPB1. A handful of DR-DQ haplotypes were handled as single units for association and clustering because linkage in the cohort was strong. On average, roughly 240,000 unique TCR beta nucleotide sequences were sequenced per donor among roughly 430 genotyped donors of the cohort, with 15% to 20% of those sequences being non-productive. Overall study results and their limits: Compared with the roughly 720-donor mean, donors in an Asian-associated ancestry cluster had fewer N-insertions in productive TCRs, according to a later genetic analysis. In a later analysis, TCR association rates were found to vary across HLA loci, with the most associated TCRs seen for DRB1 alleles and the fewest for HLA-C alleles. Because some donors lacked HLA typing at each locus, the association tests relied only on the typed subset. Correlated functional status among segregating V segments might be attributable to linkage disequilibrium, but an unknown experimental factor could not be ruled out. The classifier was reported to diagnose cytomegalovirus status with high specificity and sensitivity in both the original cohort and the validation cohort. A few of the identified cytomegalovirus-associated TCR beta chains were confirmed in vitro to be specific for cytomegalovirus antigens. Most TCR sequences were observed very rarely across donors, whereas some public TCRs were present in many individuals. According to a later analysis, parvovirus B19, influenza, CMV and Epstein-Barr virus appeared linked to several top co-occurrence clusters. A later analysis found that HLA-associated TCR beta chains were more clonally expanded and had lower generation probabilities than equally common non-associated chains. In an earlier analysis of roughly 560 of the donors, most TCR beta V segments were observed in productive rearrangements about 90% or about 30% of the time, broadly matching IMGT annotations. A later genetic analysis associated a missense DCLRE1C variant with V-gene and J-gene trimming of TCR beta chains, and an independent cohort replicated the association. It was suggested by the authors that the approach could potentially be generalized to other disease states and immunological phenotypes. Assigning TCR associations to individual alleles was difficult when HLA alleles, especially DR and DQ, strongly co-occurred. Presence/absence analyses assumed roughly uniform sequencing depth across donors, an assumption that may not hold. The earlier analysis of 587 of the donors excluded some 16 rarely observed V segments, including chromosome 9 orphons, because counts were too low. A further reported finding was that TCR beta sequences accurately predicted the HLA-A and HLA-B alleles for most subjects in the first cohort. Immune exposure information for the cohort was limited to CMV serostatus. At a false discovery rate of 0.05, a later analysis linked about 16,000 TCR beta sequences to specific HLA alleles. Only TCR beta chains were sequenced in this cohort, and the absence of alpha or paired-chain data limited detectable features. In the study, about 150 TCR beta chains were listed as associated with cytomegalovirus. According to a later analysis, most CMV-associated TCR beta chains appeared to be HLA-restricted, and the HLA associations seemed to be driven largely by CMV exposure. A group of highly shared sequence variants was considered likely to be a technical artifact of the sequencing pipeline.

Sequences were obtained from PBMCs. This receptor was identified in a young woman in good health and CMV-seronegative.

The CDR3 reads as follows: CAWSVSGGNQPQHF. Read as DNA, the sequence is TGTGCCTGGAGTGTATCAGGCGGGAATCAGCCCCAGCATTTT. The chain is assembled from TRBV30 and TRBJ1-5, with the D gene not clear enough to name. The trim is 0 bases for V and 4 bases for J, with a gap of 10 bases between the germline ends. Based on the germline V gene (reference sequence), the CDR1 and CDR2 sequences are GTSNPN and SVGIG. From the cysteine through the phenylalanine, the CDR3 covers 14 amino acids. The entry retains the CDR3 DNA only, 42 bases that are in frame from base 1.